These T cell receptor beta chains were read from a single sample in a study of blood T cell repertoires in COVID-19. Sequencing used immunoSEQ multiplex PCR; TCRdb keeps in-frame clones, though not all of them. The sample includes some 150,000 clones, 75% to 90% seen only once; the top ten take around 14%. The sample consisted of peripheral blood. These receptors were taken from a middle-aged woman with acute or convalescent COVID-19. Both conserved end residues are part of each CDR3. A D gene is named only where the DNA matches it firmly. The size of a clone is reported for some rows only, either as once, few or many, or as a class for expanded clones.

D gene: NA; clone size: once; J gene: TRBJ2-1; V gene: TRBV19; CDR3 DNA: TGTGCCAGTAGTATGGAGCACAACGGGAAATTCTCCTACAATGAGCAGTTCTTC; CDR3 protein: CASSMEHNGKFSYNEQFF
D gene: NA; clone size: NA; J gene: TRBJ1-1; V gene: TRBV9; CDR3 DNA: TGTGCCAGCAGCGTAGTAGACACTGAAGCTTTCTTT; CDR3 protein: CASSVVDTEAFF
D gene: NA; clone size: NA; J gene: TRBJ1-1; V gene: TRBV27; CDR3 DNA: TGTGCCAGCAGTCCTACAACCCTGGCAGGGCTGAACACTGAAGCTTTCTTT; CDR3 protein: CASSPTTLAGLNTEAFF
D gene: NA; clone size: NA; J gene: TRBJ1-5; V gene: TRBV3-1/TRBV3-2; CDR3 DNA: TGTGCCAGCAGCCTCCAGGGGTATCAGCCCCAGCATTTT; CDR3 protein: CASSLQGYQPQHF
D gene: TRBD2; clone size: NA; J gene: TRBJ2-2; V gene: TRBV3-1/TRBV3-2; CDR3 DNA: TGTGCCAGCAGCGCCCGGGGCGGGGGTTACACCGGGGAGCTGTTTTTT; CDR3 protein: CASSARGGGYTGELFF
D gene: TRBD1; clone size: NA; J gene: TRBJ2-1; V gene: TRBV2; CDR3 DNA: TGTGCCAGCAGTATGACAGGGGGATACAATGAGCAGTTCTTC; CDR3 protein: CASSMTGGYNEQFF
D gene: TRBD2; clone size: NA; J gene: TRBJ2-7; V gene: TRBV7-3; CDR3 DNA: TGTGCCAGCAGTACGGGAGGACACTCCTACGAGCAGTACTTC; CDR3 protein: CASSTGGHSYEQYF
D gene: NA; clone size: NA; J gene: TRBJ1-5; V gene: TRBV6-5; CDR3 DNA: TGTGCCAGCAGCTCTGGACAGAATCAGCCCCAGCATTTT; CDR3 protein: CASSSGQNQPQHF
D gene: NA; clone size: NA; J gene: TRBJ2-3; V gene: TRBV15; CDR3 DNA: TGTGCCACCAGCACTCTGAATTCCCGGGAACCCCTCTTTGGATCTGGGCAGTATTTT; CDR3 protein: CATSTLNSREPLFGSGQYF
D gene: TRBD1; clone size: NA; J gene: TRBJ2-2; V gene: TRBV19; CDR3 DNA: TGTGCCAGTGGAACCGGGACAGGGGGCTGGAACACCGGGGAGCTGTTTTTT; CDR3 protein: CASGTGTGGWNTGELFF
D gene: TRBD1; clone size: NA; J gene: TRBJ1-5; V gene: TRBV30; CDR3 DNA: TGTGCCTGGGGACAGGGAACTAGCAATCAGCCCCAGCATTTT; CDR3 protein: CAWGQGTSNQPQHF
D gene: TRBD1; clone size: NA; J gene: TRBJ2-7; V gene: TRBV9; CDR3 DNA: TGTGCCAGCAGCGAAACAGGGGGGAGCTACGAGCAGTACTTC; CDR3 protein: CASSETGGSYEQYF
D gene: TRBD1; clone size: NA; J gene: TRBJ1-2; V gene: TRBV19; CDR3 DNA: TGTGCCAGTAGTATGAAATGGCAGGGGGACTATGGCTACACCTTC; CDR3 protein: CASSMKWQGDYGYTF
D gene: NA; clone size: NA; J gene: TRBJ2-1; V gene: TRBV30; CDR3 DNA: TGTGCCTGGAGTGTCCGGTTCCCTTTATCCTACAATGAGCAGTTCTTC; CDR3 protein: CAWSVRFPLSYNEQFF
D gene: TRBD1; clone size: once; J gene: TRBJ1-4; V gene: TRBV9; CDR3 DNA: TGTGCCAGCAGCGTAACCGGGACAGGGTCTGGGAATGAAAAACTGTTTTTT; CDR3 protein: CASSVTGTGSGNEKLFF
D gene: NA; clone size: once; J gene: TRBJ2-7; V gene: TRBV5-6; CDR3 DNA: TGTGCCAGCAGCATCACAAGGGGCGAGCAGTACTTC; CDR3 protein: CASSITRGEQYF
D gene: NA; clone size: NA; J gene: TRBJ1-1; V gene: TRBV6-2/TRBV6-3; CDR3 DNA: TGTGCCAGCAGTTCCCCCGGAGGAGGAGCTTTCTTT; CDR3 protein: CASSSPGGGAFF
D gene: NA; clone size: NA; J gene: TRBJ1-2; V gene: TRBV6-5; CDR3 DNA: TGTGCCAGCTCTTCCCCAGCGCCACACTATGGCTACACCTTC; CDR3 protein: CASSSPAPHYGYTF
D gene: NA; clone size: once; J gene: TRBJ2-7; V gene: TRBV7-2; CDR3 DNA: TGTGCCAGCAGACCAACATCGAAAACCTACGAGCAGTACTTC; CDR3 protein: CASRPTSKTYEQYF
D gene: TRBD1; clone size: few; J gene: TRBJ1-1; V gene: TRBV4-1; CDR3 DNA: TGCGCCAGCAGCTTAAGTGCAGGGGGCGAAGGAGCTTTCTTT; CDR3 protein: CASSLSAGGEGAFF
D gene: TRBD1; clone size: NA; J gene: TRBJ1-2; V gene: TRBV5-1; CDR3 DNA: TGCGCCAGCAGTTTACAGGGGAACTATGGCTACACCTTC; CDR3 protein: CASSLQGNYGYTF
D gene: NA; clone size: once; J gene: TRBJ2-2; V gene: TRBV19; CDR3 DNA: TGTGCCAGTAGTATTCTGGGGGCAGCGAACACCGGGGAGCTGTTTTTT; CDR3 protein: CASSILGAANTGELFF
D gene: TRBD2; clone size: NA; J gene: TRBJ2-1; V gene: TRBV7-6; CDR3 DNA: TGTGCCAGCAGCCAATCTAGCGGGGGGAGCTCCTACAATGAGCAGTTCTTC; CDR3 protein: CASSQSSGGSSYNEQFF